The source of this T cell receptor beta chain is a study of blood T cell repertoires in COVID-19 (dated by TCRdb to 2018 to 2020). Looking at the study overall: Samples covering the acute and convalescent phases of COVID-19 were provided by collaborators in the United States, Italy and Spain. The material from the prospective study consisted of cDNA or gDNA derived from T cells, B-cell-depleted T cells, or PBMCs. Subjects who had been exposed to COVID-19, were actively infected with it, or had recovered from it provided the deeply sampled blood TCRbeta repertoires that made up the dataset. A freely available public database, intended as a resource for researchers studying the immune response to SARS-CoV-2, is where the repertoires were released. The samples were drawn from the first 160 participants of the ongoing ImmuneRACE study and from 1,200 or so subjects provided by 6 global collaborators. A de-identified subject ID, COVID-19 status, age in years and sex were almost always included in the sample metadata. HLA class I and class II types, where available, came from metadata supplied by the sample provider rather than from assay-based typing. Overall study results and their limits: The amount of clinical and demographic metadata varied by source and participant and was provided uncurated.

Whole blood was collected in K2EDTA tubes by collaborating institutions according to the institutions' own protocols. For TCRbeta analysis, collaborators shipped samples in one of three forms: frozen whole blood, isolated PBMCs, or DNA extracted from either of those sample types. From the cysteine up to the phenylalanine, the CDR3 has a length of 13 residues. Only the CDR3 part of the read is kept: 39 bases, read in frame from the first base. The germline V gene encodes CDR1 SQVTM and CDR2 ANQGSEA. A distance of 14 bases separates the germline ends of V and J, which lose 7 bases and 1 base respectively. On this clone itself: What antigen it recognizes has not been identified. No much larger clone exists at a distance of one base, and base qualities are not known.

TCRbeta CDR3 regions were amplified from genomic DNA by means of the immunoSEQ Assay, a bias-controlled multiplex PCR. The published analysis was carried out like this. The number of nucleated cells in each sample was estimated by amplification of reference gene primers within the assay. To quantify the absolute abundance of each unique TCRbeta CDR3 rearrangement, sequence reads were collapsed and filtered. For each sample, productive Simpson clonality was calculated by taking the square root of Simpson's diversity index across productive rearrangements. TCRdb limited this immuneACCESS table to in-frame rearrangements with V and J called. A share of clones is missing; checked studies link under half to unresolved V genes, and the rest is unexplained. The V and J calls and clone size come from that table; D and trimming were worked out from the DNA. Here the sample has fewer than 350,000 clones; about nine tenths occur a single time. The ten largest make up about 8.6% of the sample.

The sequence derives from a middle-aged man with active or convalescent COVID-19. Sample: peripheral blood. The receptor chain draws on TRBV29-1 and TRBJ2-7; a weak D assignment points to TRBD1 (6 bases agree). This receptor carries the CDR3 CSASTGLSYEQYF. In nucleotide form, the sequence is TGCAGCGCCTCAACAGGGTTGTCCTACGAGCAGTACTTC.